Listed here are 17 T cell receptor beta chains from one sample, sequenced in a study of shared clonotypes between healthy human individuals. Sequencing was performed with immunoSEQ multiplex PCR; in TCRdb, only in-frame clones are kept and a portion is missing. Of 2.5 million or so clones listed, more than 80% are singletons. Sequencing was done on a sample of naive CD4+ T cells sorted from blood. The sample's subset: CD45RA+ positively selected. The origin of the receptors is a man aged 18 to 30 in good health.

As concerns this clone: Other DNA sequences from this sample encode an identical CDR3 as well. V is TRBV5-4 and J is TRBJ1-1; the D is unclear. Germline-derived CDR1 and CDR2 are SGHNT and YYREEE (reference sequence). The CDR3 has 15 amino acids. The V gene lost 0 bases and the J gene lost 0 bases, with 9 bases spanning the gap. CDR3 nucleotide sequence: TGTGCCAGCAGCTTGGGTGGCACCTTGAACACTGAAGCTTTCTTT. This gives the protein CASSLGGTLNTEAFF. The whole variable domain, filled in from reference TRBV5-4 and TRBJ1-1, reads ETGVTQSPTHLIKTRGQQVTLRCSSQSGHNTVSWYQQALGQGPQFIFQYYREEENGRGNFPPRFSGLQFPNYSSELNVNALELDDSALYLCASSLGGTLNTEAFFGQGTRLTVV.

This sequence joins TRBV5-1 and TRBJ1-4, with TRBD1 identical over 10 bases. The trim removed 0 bases at V and 4 bases at J, leaving 3 bases unmatched. The CDR3 covers 16 residues. Germline V lookup: CDR1 SGHRS, CDR2 YFSETQ. The DNA for the CDR3 is TGCGCCAGCAGCTTGGGACAGGGGGCTGGTAATGAAAAACTGTTTTTT. Translating gives CASSLGQGAGNEKLFF. Based on the CDR3 plus reference TRBV5-1 and TRBJ1-4, the full variable domain is KAGVTQTPRYLIKTRGQQVTLSCSPISGHRSVSWYQQTPGQGLQFLFEYFSETQRNKGNFPGRFSGRQFSNSRSEMNVSTLELGDSALYLCASSLGQGAGNEKLFFGSGTQLSVL.

J is TRBJ1-6 and V is TRBV7-6, with a tentative D call TRBD1 (6 bases). CDR1 and CDR2 from the germline V gene are SGHVS and FNYEAQ. Trimming cost V 3 bases and J 11 bases, with 14 bases left between them. This CDR3 region has 14 residues. The CDR3 spells CASSLGGQTAPLHF. The DNA of the CDR3 is TGTGCCAGCAGCTTGGGGGGGCAAACGGCACCCCTCCACTTT.

V usage is TRBV5-1 and J usage is TRBJ2-1, with a weak D call TRBD2 (6 bases). Germline CDR1 is SGHRS and CDR2 is YFSETQ. The CDR3 is 15 residues long. V lost 0 bases and J lost 2, with 9 bases in between. CDR3 in amino acids: CASSLEWEAYNEQFF. CDR3 nucleotide sequence: TGCGCCAGCAGCTTGGAGTGGGAGGCCTACAATGAGCAGTTCTTC.

The rearrangement uses TRBV18 and TRBJ2-7; D is unresolved. This CDR3 is 13 amino acids long. The ends were cut back, 5 bases at V and 0 bases at J, with 8 bases in the middle. Germline V CDR1 and CDR2: KGHSH, LQKENI. This CDR3 is CASSVSVSYEQYF. The DNA for the CDR3 is TGTGCCAGCTCAGTTTCGGTCTCCTACGAGCAGTACTTC.

J is TRBJ2-6 and V is TRBV5-4; tentatively, D is TRBD2 (5 bases). Trimming cost V 0 bases and J 2 bases, with 9 bases left between them. This CDR3 has 16 amino acids. Germline CDR1 and CDR2: SGHNT and YYREEE (reference sequence). The CDR3: CASSLVPGAGANVLTF. CDR3 nucleotide sequence: TGTGCCAGCAGCTTGGTCCCCGGGGCTGGGGCCAACGTCCTGACTTTC.

In nucleotides, the CDR3 is TGTGCCAGCAGGATGACCGGGGAGGAGACCCAGTACTTC. Residues: CASRMTGEETQYF. The chain employs TRBV7-9 and TRBJ2-5; D perhaps matches TRBD2 (5 bases). Trimming took off 6 bases at V and 5 bases at J, with 13 bases between the two ends. Germline CDR1 and CDR2: SEHNR and FQNEAQ (reference sequence). The CDR3 has 13 residues.

In the case of this clone: Other nucleotide sequences in the sample specify the same CDR3. The rearrangement links TRBV19 to TRBJ2-3; 12 bases agree with TRBD2. The CDR3 has 15 residues. The ends lost 6 bases at V and 2 bases at J; junction bases unmatched: 3. Germline V gene lookup returns CDR1 LNHDA and CDR2 SQIVND (reference sequence). The DNA for the CDR3 is TGTGCCAGTAGGAGACTAGCGGGGGACACAGATACGCAGTATTTT. It specifies CASRRLAGDTDTQYF.

The rearrangement uses TRBV18 and TRBJ2-1; 7 bases fit TRBD2. Germline lookup yields CDR1 KGHSH and CDR2 LQKENI. The CDR3 has 16 amino acids. After removal of 2 bases from V and 7 bases from J, the junction contained 11 bases not matched to a gene. CDR3 sequence reads: CASSPFWAGEGNEQFF. The CDR3 nucleotides read TGTGCCAGCTCACCATTCTGGGCGGGAGAGGGTAATGAGCAGTTCTTC. Looking up the rest from reference TRBV18 and TRBJ2-1 gives the full variable domain: NAGVMQNPRHLVRRRGQEARLRCSPMKGHSHVYWYRQLPEEGLKFMVYLQKENIIDESGMPKERFSAEFPKEGPSILRIQQVVRGDSAAYFCASSPFWAGEGNEQFFGPGTRLTVL.

The V call is TRBV5-1, the J call TRBJ1-1; D is perhaps TRBD1 (5 bases). V shed 2 bases and J shed 2 bases, with 10 bases lying between them. The CDR3 sequence is 14 residues long. From germline, CDR1 is SGHRS and CDR2 YFSETQ. The CDR3 region is CASSFSGINTEAFF. Written as DNA, the CDR3 is TGCGCCAGCAGCTTCTCAGGGATAAACACTGAAGCTTTCTTT.

The chain couples TRBV23-1 to TRBJ2-7; 10 bases map to TRBD1. TRBV23-1 is labeled an ORF, and its function is uncertain. This CDR3 comprises 15 residues. V dropped 0 bases and J dropped 2; count of bases not matched to a gene: 1. CDR3 in DNA: TGCGCCAGCAGTCAATCGGGGACAGGGGCCTACGAGCAGTACTTC. This translates into CASSQSGTGAYEQYF.

This clone was recorded once. Other nucleotide sequences from this sample produce the same CDR3. The rearrangement links TRBV5-1 to TRBJ2-5, with 11 bases matching TRBD2. The germline CDR1 and CDR2 sequences are SGHRS and YFSETQ. V lost 0 bases and J lost 5; bases outside the gene matches: 3. The length of the CDR3 is 15 residues. CDR3 sequence: CASSLEASGRETQYF. The CDR3 DNA is TGCGCCAGCAGCTTGGAGGCTAGCGGGAGGGAGACCCAGTACTTC.

Points on this clone: An end of the junction differs from the germline gene, which may be a read error. V gene TRBV30 combines with J gene TRBJ2-7; D might be TRBD1 (5 bases). This CDR3 contains 13 residues. Germline CDR1 GTSNPN, CDR2 SVGIG (reference sequence). Here the CDR3 DNA reads TGTGCCCGGAGTCCAGACAAGGGGTACGAGCAGTACTTC. The encoded protein is CARSPDKGYEQYF.

The J gene is TRBJ2-7, the V gene TRBV6-6, with D possibly TRBD1 on 6 matching bases. This CDR3 spans 12 amino acids. The germline CDR1 and CDR2 sequences are MNHNY and SVGAGI (reference sequence). Trimming pared 5 bases from V and 5 bases from J, leaving 10 bases between. The CDR3 reads CASSQGQHEQYF. The DNA of the CDR3 is TGTGCCAGCAGTCAGGGGCAGCACGAGCAGTACTTC.

The rearrangement uses TRBV15 and TRBJ2-5, with 9 nucleotides matching TRBD2. The V segment lost 5 bases and the J segment 5 bases; nucleotides outside the gene matches: 6. The germline CDR1 and CDR2 sequences are LNHNV and YYDKDF (reference sequence). The CDR3 covers 14 residues. The CDR3 loop is CATSPAGGWETQYF. The CDR3 DNA reads TGTGCCACCAGCCCAGCGGGAGGTTGGGAGACCCAGTACTTC.

V gene TRBV5-5 combines with J gene TRBJ1-3; D unresolved. V lost 0 bases and J 0 bases, leaving 10 bases between the germline ends. Looked up from germline, CDR1 is SGHKS and CDR2 is YYEKEE (reference sequence). The CDR3 sequence is 16 residues long. The CDR3: CASSLDPLLSGNTIYF. CDR3 sequence (DNA): TGTGCCAGCAGCTTGGATCCGCTACTCTCTGGAAACACCATATATTTT.

The chain joins TRBV4-1 to TRBJ2-6, with D hard to call. The CDR3 sequence is 16 residues long. Germline loops: CDR1 MGHRA, CDR2 YSYEKL. V was trimmed by 1 base and J by 2 bases, leaving 9 bases between them. CDR3: CASSQAVGPGANVLTF. The CDR3 bases are TGCGCCAGCAGCCAAGCGGTAGGCCCTGGGGCCAACGTCCTGACTTTC.